What follows describes a single T cell receptor beta chain. Its antigen is unidentified. These data originate in a study of cytomegalovirus exposure and HLA in healthy donors. Whole-study results and caveats: A missense variant in DCLRE1C was later tied to TCR beta V- and J-gene trimming. Per a later analysis, HLA-associated TCR beta chains showed more clonal expansion than other, equally common TCR beta chains. The study recorded 150 to 200 TCR beta chains that were cytomegalovirus-associated.

It was with 60 Vbeta and 13 Jbeta primers that the PCR ran. Original handling: It was a later analysis that counted roughly 80 million unique TCR beta chains, of which roughly 11 million were shared. Only in-frame clones appear in the TCRdb table, and some are missing; sequencing was by immunoSEQ multiplex PCR. V and J calls and clone size are as listed in that table; D and trimming were resolved from the DNA. The table has under 150,000 clones, 65% to 90% seen once. The CDR3 extends over 11 amino acids. The germline gives CDR1 MNHNS, CDR2 SASEGT. The ends lost 7 bases at V and 14 bases at J; junction bases unmatched: 7.

V usage is TRBV6-1 and J usage is TRBJ2-1; 8 nucleotides line up with TRBD2. The source material was PBMCs. This sequence was found in a woman aged 25 to 39 in good health and CMV-seronegative. The CDR3, as DNA: TGTGCCAGCACCCACGGGGGGGAGGAGTTCTTC. Protein: CASTHGGEEFF.